This TCR beta chain appears in the sequencing data of a study of blood T cell repertoires in COVID-19. The wider study: Whether acute or convalescent, the COVID-19 samples came from the United States, Italy and Spain. Sources were T cells, B-cell-depleted T cells, or PBMCs; the material itself was cDNA or gDNA.

In the original analysis: The authors estimated nucleated cell counts from reference gene primer amplification. TCRdb keeps only in-frame clones here, not all; method: immunoSEQ multiplex PCR. The V and J calls and clone size come from that table; D and trimming were worked out from the DNA. The sample has fewer than 250,000 clones, 70% to 90% seen once. Germline-derived CDR1 and CDR2 are ENHRY and SYGVKD. The CDR3 has 18 residues. V lost 2 bases, J lost 7 bases, and 11 bases stayed unmatched. The clonotype originates from a woman between 50 and 59 years old with active or convalescent COVID-19. The chain recombines TRBV10-3 with TRBJ2-1; 13 nucleotides align to TRBD2. The specimen sequenced was peripheral blood. DNA for the CDR3: TGTGCCATCAGTGAGCCGGAAGGACTAGCGGGAGTTATTAATGAGCAGTTCTTC. Protein product: CAISEPEGLAGVINEQFF.